These T cell receptor beta chains were read from a single sample in a study of T-cell memory formation after mild COVID-19. TCRdb redid the calling of the 5' RACE reads with MiXCR, one entry per CDR3 protein. Of about 400,000 distinct CDR3 sequences listed, 23% are singletons. The sequencing input was PBMCs or a T cell subset sorted from them (not recorded which). The receptors shown here come from an adult woman who had mild COVID-19 (a few samples of this study predate the infection). Cell type and time point are not known. The CDR3 runs from the conserved cysteine through the conserved F or W. The D gene is left open where the match is weak. A clone size is listed for some rows: how often the clone was seen (once, few, many), or a class if it is expanded.

TRBD1	-	TRBV6-2/TRBV6-3	TRBJ1-5	CASRRQGDQPQHF	TGTGCCAGCAGAAGACAGGGTGATCAGCCCCAGCATTTT
-	many	TRBV7-8	TRBJ1-1	CASSLEENTEAFF	TGTGCCAGCAGCTTGGAGGAGAACACTGAAGCTTTCTTT
-	few	TRBV7-8	TRBJ2-3	CASSSLEGQGDTQYF	TGTGCCAGCAGCTCTTTAGAGGGCCAGGGAGATACGCAGTATTTT
TRBD2	-	TRBV25-1	TRBJ2-1	CASSLSIAGGSYNEQFF	TGTGCCAGCAGTCTTTCCATAGCGGGGGGCTCCTACAATGAGCAGTTCTTC
-	-	TRBV12-3/TRBV12-4	TRBJ2-7	CASSHGWGETGISYEQYF	TGTGCCAGCAGTCATGGATGGGGGGAGACAGGAATCTCCTACGAGCAGTACTTC
TRBD2	-	TRBV11-2	TRBJ2-5	CASAASGGGETQYF	TGTGCCAGCGCGGCTAGCGGGGGCGGGGAGACCCAGTACTTC
-	few	TRBV4-3	TRBJ2-3	CASSRSGNTDTQYF	TGCGCCAGCAGTCGGAGCGGAAACACAGATACGCAGTATTTT
-	-	TRBV5-1	TRBJ2-1	CASGHRRSNNEQFF	TGCGCCAGCGGCCACCGTCGTTCGAACAATGAGCAGTTCTTC
-	few	TRBV20-1	TRBJ2-5	CSAPHPGAGSQYF	TGCAGTGCTCCCCACCCCGGGGCCGGTAGCCAGTACTTC
-	few	TRBV29-1	TRBJ2-5	CSVVKDGQTQYF	TGCAGCGTCGTAAAGGATGGACAGACCCAGTACTTC
-	-	TRBV29-1	TRBJ2-7	CSVRERGPGEQYF	TGCAGCGTCCGAGAGAGAGGGCCGGGGGAGCAGTACTTC
TRBD1	-	TRBV7-9	TRBJ2-1	CASSPGTVEFDEQFF	TGTGCCAGCAGCCCGGGGACAGTTGAGTTCGATGAGCAGTTCTTC
-	-	TRBV29-1	TRBJ2-7	CSVEVNSGRRGEQYF	TGCAGCGTTGAAGTAAATTCGGGCCGGCGGGGCGAGCAGTACTTC
TRBD1	few	TRBV12-3/TRBV12-4	TRBJ2-3	CASSQGQGVDTQYF	TGTGCCAGCAGTCAGGGACAGGGGGTGGATACGCAGTATTTT
-	few	TRBV5-5	TRBJ2-3	CASSLYGGTDTQYF	TGTGCCAGCAGCTTGTACGGGGGTACAGATACGCAGTATTTT
TRBD1	-	TRBV29-1	TRBJ1-1	CSVVGQGVTEAFF	TGCAGCGTTGTAGGACAGGGGGTCACTGAAGCTTTCTTT
TRBD1	-	TRBV2	TRBJ1-2	CASGDLTGGIGGYTF	TGTGCCAGCGGAGACTTAACAGGGGGCATTGGTGGCTACACCTTC
TRBD1	-	TRBV5-1	TRBJ1-1	CASSPGDRRPKGANTEAFF	TGCGCCAGCAGCCCTGGGGACAGGCGCCCAAAGGGGGCGAACACTGAAGCTTTCTTT
TRBD1	few	TRBV12-3/TRBV12-4	TRBJ2-3	CASRADRGIFQSTDTQYF	TGTGCCAGCAGGGCGGACAGGGGGATTTTCCAAAGCACAGATACGCAGTATTTT
-	-	TRBV15	TRBJ1-4	CATSETATTNEKLFF	TGTGCCACCAGCGAAACAGCGACAACTAATGAAAAACTGTTTTTT
TRBD2	-	TRBV29-1	TRBJ2-3	CSVGGLAGEEDTQYF	TGCAGCGTAGGGGGACTAGCGGGAGAAGAAGATACGCAGTATTTT
-	-	TRBV9	TRBJ2-5	CASSVEGHQETQYF	TGTGCCAGCAGCGTAGAAGGGCACCAAGAGACCCAGTACTTC
-	-	TRBV15	TRBJ2-1	CATSREQGRYNEQFF	TGTGCCACCAGCAGAGAACAGGGCAGATACAATGAGCAGTTCTTC
TRBD2	-	TRBV20-1	TRBJ2-3	CSATAGLAGVRGTDTQYF	TGCAGTGCTACCGCGGGACTAGCGGGAGTTAGGGGCACAGATACGCAGTATTTT
TRBD1	-	TRBV12-3/TRBV12-4	TRBJ1-1	CASRTGGSTEAFF	TGTGCCAGCAGGACAGGGGGAAGCACTGAAGCTTTCTTT
TRBD1	-	TRBV6-5	TRBJ1-2	CASSYSPQDRGPYGYTF	TGTGCCAGCAGTTACTCACCACAGGACAGGGGACCGTATGGCTACACCTTC
-	few	TRBV5-6	TRBJ2-3	CASSFYWGGTDTQYF	TGTGCCAGCAGCTTCTATTGGGGAGGCACAGATACGCAGTATTTT
-	-	TRBV7-3	TRBJ2-1	CASSILGGGFDEQFF	-
-	-	TRBV3-1	TRBJ2-3	CASSQASLLTDTQYF	TGTGCCAGCAGCCAAGCCAGCCTTTTGACAGATACGCAGTATTTT
-	-	TRBV5-1	TRBJ1-5	CASSLGAGYQPQHF	TGCGCCAGCAGCTTGGGCGCAGGTTATCAGCCCCAGCATTTT
TRBD1	few	TRBV7-2	TRBJ2-1	CASSLVGGVNSYNEQFF	TGTGCCAGCAGCTTAGTAGGGGGCGTCAACTCCTACAATGAGCAGTTCTTC
-	few	TRBV18	TRBJ1-1	CASILGANTEAFF	TGTGCCAGCATCTTGGGGGCGAACACTGAAGCTTTCTTT
-	few	TRBV6-6	TRBJ1-2	CASSYGAGYTF	TGTGCCAGCAGTTACGGGGCTGGCTACACCTTC
-	few	TRBV5-1	TRBJ2-3	CASSLGQRDTQYF	TGCGCCAGCAGCTTGGGGCAGCGGGATACGCAGTATTTT
TRBD2	-	TRBV5-1	TRBJ2-1	CASSRGEGNRQFF	TGCGCCAGCAGCCGGGGGGAGGGGAACCGGCAGTTCTTC
-	few	TRBV4-1	TRBJ2-5	CASSQINIQETQYF	TGCGCCAGCAGCCAAATAAATATCCAAGAGACCCAGTACTTC
-	-	TRBV2	TRBJ2-1	CASSPHWVWGGNEQFF	TGTGCCAGCAGTCCACACTGGGTCTGGGGCGGCAATGAGCAGTTCTTC
-	few	TRBV12-3/TRBV12-4	TRBJ2-3	CASSLTTSTDTQYF	TGTGCCAGCAGTCTTACTACTAGCACAGATACGCAGTATTTT
-	-	TRBV18	TRBJ1-3	CASSRQGGPRAGNTIYF	TGTGCCAGCTCCCGACAAGGAGGGCCAAGGGCTGGAAACACCATATATTTT
TRBD2	-	TRBV3-1	TRBJ2-1	CASSQAPLADEQFF	TGTGCCAGCAGCCAAGCTCCCCTAGCGGATGAGCAGTTCTTC
-	few	TRBV11-2	TRBJ2-3	CASSFGTTSTDTQYF	TGTGCCAGCAGCTTCGGGACCACTAGCACAGATACGCAGTATTTT
-	-	TRBV6-6	TRBJ1-1	CASSPPRRQVKPEAFF	TGTGCCAGCAGTCCCCCAAGGCGACAGGTGAAACCGGAAGCTTTCTTT
TRBD1	-	TRBV12-3/TRBV12-4	TRBJ1-5	CASTTGQGSNQPQHF	TGTGCCAGCACCACTGGACAGGGAAGCAATCAGCCCCAGCATTTT
TRBD2	few	TRBV20-1	TRBJ2-1	CSASSGGLNEQFF	TGCAGTGCGAGTAGCGGGGGGCTCAATGAGCAGTTCTTC
-	-	TRBV4-2	TRBJ2-3	CASSQESRGVDARDTQYF	TGTGCCAGCAGCCAAGAATCGCGCGGAGTTGATGCGAGGGATACGCAGTATTTT
TRBD1	-	TRBV5-1	TRBJ2-7	CASSALTGTGRDEQYF	TGCGCCAGCAGCGCTCTGACCGGGACAGGGAGGGACGAGCAGTACTTC
TRBD2	-	TRBV18	TRBJ2-7	CASSPSWGGGSNEQYF	TGTGCCAGCTCACCGAGTTGGGGCGGGGGGTCGAACGAGCAGTACTTC
-	-	TRBV11-3	TRBJ1-2	CASSPGAYGYTF	TGTGCCAGCAGCCCTGGAGCCTATGGCTACACCTTC
-	-	TRBV12-3/TRBV12-4	TRBJ1-4	CASSLARRGPNEKLFF	TGTGCCAGCAGTTTAGCTCGCAGGGGTCCTAATGAAAAACTGTTTTTT
-	once	TRBV7-2	TRBJ1-5	CASTEFRIVTGQPQHF	TGTGCCAGCACCGAATTTCGCATCGTCACTGGGCAGCCCCAGCATTTT
-	-	TRBV12-3/TRBV12-4	TRBJ1-5	CASSLVGWYSNQPQHF	TGTGCCAGCAGTTTAGTGGGGTGGTATAGCAATCAGCCCCAGCATTTT
-	-	TRBV29-1	TRBJ2-1	CSARNNEQFF	TGCAGCGCCCGTAACAATGAGCAGTTCTTC
TRBD1	few	TRBV24-1	TRBJ2-7	CATRGQGASEQYF	TGTGCCACCAGAGGACAGGGGGCCTCCGAGCAGTACTTC
TRBD1	-	TRBV5-1	TRBJ2-5	CASSLSPGQGQETQYF	TGCGCCAGCAGCTTGAGCCCGGGACAGGGCCAAGAGACCCAGTACTTC
TRBD1	-	TRBV11-2	TRBJ1-2	CASNRGLSNYGYTF	TGTGCCAGCAACAGGGGGCTCTCCAACTATGGCTACACCTTC
TRBD1	few	TRBV13	TRBJ1-3	CASSLWTGGSWGNTIYF	TGTGCCAGCAGCCTATGGACAGGGGGCAGTTGGGGAAACACCATATATTTT
-	-	TRBV11-3	TRBJ2-1	CASSPRGVSYNEQFF	TGTGCCAGCAGCCCTCGCGGGGTGAGCTACAATGAGCAGTTCTTC
-	-	TRBV12-3/TRBV12-4	TRBJ2-1	CASSSPASNEQFF	TGTGCCAGCAGTTCCCCCGCAAGCAATGAGCAGTTCTTC
TRBD2	many	TRBV18	TRBJ2-1	CASSPLAGNNEQFF	TGTGCCAGCTCCCCACTAGCGGGGAACAATGAGCAGTTCTTC